This T cell receptor beta chain stems from a study of blood T cells in healthy people across ages. General study points: Correlation between TCR beta diversity and naive T cell percentage was strong. Comparison with aged donors showed that long-lived donors had more naive CD4+ cells and higher diversity. Roughly linear declines in TCR beta diversity per million T cells occurred with age.

The germline gives CDR1 SGHRS, CDR2 YFSETQ. The length of the CDR3 is 15 residues. The second PCR ran about 6 to 12 cycles with a sample-barcoded 5' primer and J-beta primers. Each cDNA molecule received a tag from a template-switch adaptor that had 12 random nucleotides. TCRdb reanalysed the 5' RACE reads using MiXCR and keeps one entry per CDR3 protein. The table shows 1.5 million to 2 million distinct CDR3 sequences, with about 49% occurring only once. A remark on this clonotype: What it binds is not known.

This TCR came from a woman in her forties in good health. The chain uses TRBV5-1 and TRBJ2-4, with 9 bases fitting TRBD1. The J call may be mistaken, given a closer DNA end match to TRBJ2-7. Sequences were obtained from blood. Here the CDR3 reads CASSIRDRATYEQYF. CDR3 DNA: TGCGCCAGCAGCATCCGGGACAGGGCAACCTACGAGCAGTACTTC.